The present entry profiles one T cell receptor (beta chain) with its context. The data were taken from a study of cytomegalovirus exposure and HLA in healthy donors. CDR1 and CDR2 from the germline V gene are SGHDT and YYEEEE. Trimming took off 2 bases at V and 3 bases at J, with 9 bases between the two ends. The CDR3 is 13 amino acids. The PCR used 60 Vbeta and 13 Jbeta primers. TCRdb keeps only in-frame clones here, not all; method: immunoSEQ multiplex PCR. Of some 200,000 clones listed, 82% were seen once; the top ten hold about 2.6%. Specimen: PBMCs. This TCR came from a woman aged 40-49 years in good health and CMV-seronegative. The chain has TRBV5-6 and TRBJ2-7, with D maybe TRBD2 (6 bases). CDR3 residues: CASSFAGYYEQYF. The CDR3 coding sequence is TGTGCCAGCAGCTTCGCGGGGTACTACGAGCAGTACTTC.